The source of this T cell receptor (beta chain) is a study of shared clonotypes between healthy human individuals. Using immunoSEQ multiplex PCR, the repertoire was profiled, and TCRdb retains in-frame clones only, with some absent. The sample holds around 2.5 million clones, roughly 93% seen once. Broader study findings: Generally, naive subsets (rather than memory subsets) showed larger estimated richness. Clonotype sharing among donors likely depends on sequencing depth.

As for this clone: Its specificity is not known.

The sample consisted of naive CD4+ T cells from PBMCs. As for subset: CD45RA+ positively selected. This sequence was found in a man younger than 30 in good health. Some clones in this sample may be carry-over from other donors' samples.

The CDR3 DNA reads as TGCGCCAGCAGCCCGCGACTCCCCGATGAGCAGTTCTTC. Protein: CASSPRLPDEQFF. V is TRBV5-1 and J is TRBJ2-1; D uncertain. The V and J ends lost 4 bases and 8 bases respectively, with 13 bases between them. The CDR3 runs to 13 residues. Germline V CDR1 and CDR2: SGHRS, YFSETQ.